The source of this TCR beta chain is a study of cytomegalovirus exposure and HLA in healthy donors. Study observations and caveats: An analysis done earlier found most TCR beta V segments productive about 87% or about 30% of the time. TCR beta chain V- and J-gene trimming was linked, in a later analysis, to a missense variant in DCLRE1C. Another analysis was done later, and it associated around 16,000 TCR beta sequences with HLA alleles at 0.05 false discovery rate.

Primers for the PCR totalled 60 Vbeta and 13 Jbeta. Data came from immunoSEQ multiplex PCR; TCRdb stores just in-frame clones and leaves some out. The table lists over 90,000 clones, about four fifths of them singletons. Points on this clone: Its antigen is as yet unknown.

The sequence was obtained from a female donor in good health and CMV-seropositive. Sequences were obtained from PBMCs.

The CDR3 loop reads CASSVMGGAGYGYTF. Written as DNA, the CDR3 is TGTGCCAGCAGCGTCATGGGGGGGGCAGGGTATGGCTACACCTTC. The gene calls are TRBV25-1 and TRBJ1-2; tentatively, D is TRBD1 (6 bases). Trimming left V 6 bases short and J 5 bases short, with 19 bases between. The germline V gene encodes CDR1 MGHDK and CDR2 SYGVNS. The CDR3 runs to 15 residues.